The entry that follows covers one T cell receptor (beta chain) sequence. The data belong to a study of blood T cell repertoires in COVID-19. Study at large: From the United States, Italy and Spain came samples of acute and convalescent COVID-19.

The germline V gene has CDR1 LGHNA and CDR2 YSLEER. The CDR3 extends over 13 amino acids. Trimming took 4 bases from V and 2 from J, leaving 9 bases between them. As processed by the authors: Quantification of nucleated cells was approximated via reference gene primer amplification. Using immunoSEQ multiplex PCR, the repertoire was profiled, and TCRdb retains in-frame clones only, with some absent. Clone size and V and J calls were adopted from that table, with D and trimming inferred from the DNA. The data show a few hundred thousand clones, around 80% seen once. The specimen sequenced was peripheral blood. This sequence was found in an elderly woman with acute or convalescent COVID-19. The genes are TRBV4-3 and TRBJ2-7, with TRBD1 as a possible D gene (6 bases). CDR3 coding DNA: TGCGCCAGCAGCCCAGGGGCGCCCTACGAGCAGTACTTC. It codes for CASSPGAPYEQYF.